These T cell receptor beta chains were read from a single sample in a study of cytomegalovirus exposure and HLA in healthy donors. This table comes from immunoSEQ multiplex PCR, and its TCRdb copy is limited to in-frame clones, with some not included. The sample includes some 130,000 clones, roughly 88% of them seen just once. Input material: PBMCs. The origin of the receptors is a boy between 10 and 17 years old in good health and CMV-seronegative. Each CDR3 is given with its conserved first and last residue. The order of the fields is J gene, D gene, V gene, clone size, CDR3 DNA, CDR3 protein. A D gene is named only where the DNA matches it firmly. Where a row states a size, it is once, few, many or the class of an expanded clone; other rows omit it.

TRBJ2-7,.,TRBV6-1,.,TGTGCCAGCAGTGAAGGTGGGCAGGGGAGCTCCTACGAGCAGTACTTC,CASSEGGQGSSYEQYF
TRBJ2-7,TRBD1,TRBV4-1,.,TGCGCCAGCAGCCAAGGAGACAGGGCCTACGAGCAGTACTTC,CASSQGDRAYEQYF
TRBJ2-5,.,TRBV2,.,TGTGCCAGCAGTAATTTCAGGGAGACCCAGTACTTC,CASSNFRETQYF
TRBJ2-2,TRBD1,TRBV9,.,TGTGCCAGCAGCGTAGGGGCGGGACAGGGGGCAAACACCGGGGAGCTGTTTTTT,CASSVGAGQGANTGELFF
TRBJ2-1,TRBD1,TRBV5-1,.,TGCGCCAGCAGCTTGGGACAGGGGGTTTACAATGAGCAGTTCTTC,CASSLGQGVYNEQFF
TRBJ1-2,TRBD1,TRBV9,.,TGTGCCAGCAGCGCCCCCCGGGGGGGGACAGATCGTAACTATGGCTACACCTTC,CASSAPRGGTDRNYGYTF
TRBJ2-1,TRBD2,TRBV10-2,.,TGCGCCAGCAGTTTTTCGATGACTAGCGGGAGGACGAGCTCCTACAATGAGCAGTTCTTC,CASSFSMTSGRTSSYNEQFF
TRBJ1-1,.,TRBV7-9,few,TGTGCCAGCAGCCCCCGGGGGAGGAACACTGAAGCTTTCTTT,CASSPRGRNTEAFF
TRBJ2-3,TRBD2,TRBV4-3,.,TGCGCCAGCAGCCAACACGGGACTAGCGGGACAGATACGCAGTATTTT,CASSQHGTSGTDTQYF
TRBJ2-7,.,TRBV29-1,.,TGCAGCGTTGAAGAGGGGGGTTTATTAAGATCTAACGAGCAGTACTTC,CSVEEGGLLRSNEQYF
TRBJ1-2,.,TRBV6-6,.,TGTGCCAGCAGTCGGGTCTCCGAGGGCTACACCTTC,CASSRVSEGYTF
TRBJ2-3,TRBD2,TRBV7-2,.,TGTGCCAGCAGCTTAGTTCCGGGGGGGAGCACAGATACGCAGTATTTT,CASSLVPGGSTDTQYF
TRBJ1-5,.,TRBV2,.,TGTGCCAGCCTGTTGGGCAGGGGAAGTTATAGCAATCAGCCCCAGCATTTT,CASLLGRGSYSNQPQHF
TRBJ1-1,TRBD1,TRBV19,.,TGTGCCAGTACTCCGTTCGGGACAGGCTTTTTAGACACTGAAGCTTTCTTT,CASTPFGTGFLDTEAFF
TRBJ1-2,TRBD1,TRBV27,.,TGTGCCAGCGGCCTGACAGGGAACTATGGCTACACCTTC,CASGLTGNYGYTF
TRBJ1-4,.,TRBV5-5,.,TGTGCCAGCAGCTTGGCTCCGACAAATGAAAAACTGTTTTTT,CASSLAPTNEKLFF
TRBJ2-5,.,TRBV30,.,TGTGCCTGGAGTGTTTTCCGGGGCCAAGAGACCCAGTACTTC,CAWSVFRGQETQYF
TRBJ1-2,TRBD1,TRBV5-1,.,TGCGCCAGCAGCGGGGGACAGGGGGGTGGCTACACCTTC,CASSGGQGGGYTF
TRBJ1-6,TRBD1,TRBV14,.,TGTGCCAGCAGGGGGACAGGGGGCGATTCACCCCTCCACTTT,CASRGTGGDSPLHF
TRBJ2-7,TRBD2,TRBV27,.,TGTGCCAGCAGTTTGAGCCCCGGGACTAGCGCTTACTCCTACGAGCAGTACTTC,CASSLSPGTSAYSYEQYF
TRBJ2-7,TRBD2,TRBV19,.,TGTGCCAGTAGTATCGCTAGCGGGATCTACGAGCAGTACTTC,CASSIASGIYEQYF
TRBJ1-1,.,TRBV11-3,.,TGTGCCAGCAGCCCAGGAGGGAACACTGAAGCTTTCTTT,CASSPGGNTEAFF
TRBJ1-2,.,TRBV7-8,.,TGTGCCAGCAGCTTAAGGGGGGGGTCCTATGGCTACACCTTC,CASSLRGGSYGYTF
TRBJ2-3,.,TRBV2,.,TGTGCCAGCAGTAGTAGTAGTAGCACAGATACGCAGTATTTT,CASSSSSSTDTQYF
TRBJ2-1,TRBD1,TRBV7-9,.,TGTGCCAGCAGCACCAGGACAGGGGCAAGAAATGAGCAGTTCTTC,CASSTRTGARNEQFF
TRBJ2-5,TRBD2,TRBV9,.,TGTGCCAGCAGTGGGACTAGCGGCCAAGAGACCCAGTACTTC,CASSGTSGQETQYF
TRBJ1-2,TRBD1,TRBV9,.,TGTGCCAGCAGCCCCCGAACCGGGACAGATTCAGATGGCTACACCTTC,CASSPRTGTDSDGYTF
TRBJ2-5,.,TRBV5-1,.,TGCGCCAGCAGCCCCTTAGGAGTCGAGACCCAGTACTTC,CASSPLGVETQYF
TRBJ2-7,TRBD1,TRBV30,.,TGTGCCTGGACAGGGGGTGGGAGCAGCTACGAGCAGTACTTC,CAWTGGGSSYEQYF
TRBJ1-1,TRBD1,TRBV2,.,TGTGCCAGCACGGGACAGGGGGCGCGGGGCACTGAAGCTTTCTTT,CASTGQGARGTEAFF
TRBJ1-1,TRBD1,TRBV5-4,.,TGTGCCAGCAGCACCGGACAGGGTATCGGCACTGAAGCTTTCTTT,CASSTGQGIGTEAFF
TRBJ2-7,.,TRBV27,.,TGTGCCAGCAGTTTATCGGGGGCCTCCTCCTACGAGCAGTACTTC,CASSLSGASSYEQYF
TRBJ1-1,.,TRBV7-9,.,TGTGCCAGCAGCCCGGACTGGAACACTGAAGCTTTCTTT,CASSPDWNTEAFF
TRBJ2-7,.,TRBV14,.,TGTGCCAGCAGCCTTTCATTGTACGAGCAGTACTTC,CASSLSLYEQYF
TRBJ2-5,.,TRBV4-3,.,TGCGCCAGCAGCCAAGGTTATGCCACGGTAAAAGAGACCCAGTACTTC,CASSQGYATVKETQYF
TRBJ1-4,.,TRBV7-9,.,TGTGCCAGCAGCTTAGAGGAGGGAAAGGCTGAAAAACTGTTTTTT,CASSLEEGKAEKLFF
TRBJ2-7,TRBD2,TRBV6-5,.,TGTGCCAGCAGGAACGGCGGGAGCCAGTACGAGCAGTACTTC,CASRNGGSQYEQYF
TRBJ1-5,TRBD1,TRBV27,few,TGTGCCAGCAGTTTCAACAGGGGGGGAAATCAGCCCCAGCATTTT,CASSFNRGGNQPQHF
TRBJ2-5,TRBD2,TRBV10-2,.,TGCGCCAGCAGTGAGTCGAGGGGGACTAGTGACGAAGAGACCCAGTACTTC,CASSESRGTSDEETQYF
TRBJ2-1,.,TRBV9,.,TGTGCCAGCAGCGTACTCGGGGGCAATGAGCAGTTCTTC,CASSVLGGNEQFF
TRBJ2-3,.,TRBV9,few,TGTGCCAGCAGCGTTAAACTCGCAGATACGCAGTATTTT,CASSVKLADTQYF
TRBJ2-2,TRBD2,TRBV15,.,TGTGCCACCCGGGGGGGAGGGCTCGGGGAGCTGTTTTTT,CATRGGGLGELFF
TRBJ2-1,.,TRBV5-1,.,TGCGCCAGCAGCTCCGGGTCGGTCTATGAGCAGTTCTTC,CASSSGSVYEQFF
TRBJ1-5,TRBD1,TRBV18,.,TGTGCCAGCTCAACAGGGGATAGCAATCAGCCCCAGCATTTT,CASSTGDSNQPQHF
TRBJ1-5,.,TRBV6-5,.,TGTGCCAGCAGTCGGACAGTAAATCAGCCCCAGCATTTT,CASSRTVNQPQHF
TRBJ1-1,TRBD1,TRBV6-5,few,TGTGCCAGCTGTGACAGGGAAAACACTGAAGCTTTCTTT,CASCDRENTEAFF
TRBJ2-7,TRBD2,TRBV4-2,.,TGTGCCAGCAGCCAATTCATCGGGACTAGCGGACTAGGCTACGAGCAGTACTTC,CASSQFIGTSGLGYEQYF
TRBJ1-5,.,TRBV7-8,.,TGTGCCAGCAGCTTAGAATTCATAGGCAATCAGCCCCAGCATTTT,CASSLEFIGNQPQHF
TRBJ2-1,TRBD2,TRBV10-3,once,TGTGCCATATCGGCCCGGGGGGAAGCTAGCTCCTACAATGAGCAGTTCTTC,CAISARGEASSYNEQFF
TRBJ2-2,.,TRBV9,.,TGTGCCAGCGGTTCTGCGGAATCGAACACCGGGGAGCTGTTTTTT,CASGSAESNTGELFF
TRBJ1-5,.,TRBV28,.,TGTGGAGTCATCGGGTATAGCAATCAGCCCCAGCATTTT,CGVIGYSNQPQHF
TRBJ2-7,TRBD2,TRBV10-3,.,TGTGCCATCACTTCCGGGGGGACTAGCGGGAAGTACGAGCAGTACTTC,CAITSGGTSGKYEQYF
TRBJ2-3,.,TRBV5-4,.,TGTGCCAGCAGCTTGTGGGGAGCTAGCACAGATACGCAGTATTTT,CASSLWGASTDTQYF
TRBJ1-3,TRBD1,TRBV29-1,.,TGCAGCGTTGAAGGTCCGGGACAGAGCTCTGGAAACACCATATATTTT,CSVEGPGQSSGNTIYF
TRBJ2-3,TRBD2,TRBV18,.,TGTGCCAGCTCACCACCCCCACGGGGACTAGCTTCAGATACGCAGTATTTT,CASSPPPRGLASDTQYF
TRBJ2-5,TRBD1,TRBV19,.,TGTGCCAGTAGTTCGACAGGGGAGACCCAGTACTTC,CASSSTGETQYF
TRBJ1-1,.,TRBV13,.,TGTGCCAGCAGCCAATATAGCGGGAACACTGAAGCTTTCTTT,CASSQYSGNTEAFF
TRBJ2-3,.,TRBV7-3,.,TGTGCCAGCAGCTTAAGGGGCGATAGTGCAGATACGCAGTATTTT,CASSLRGDSADTQYF
TRBJ2-1,.,TRBV7-9,.,TGTGCCAGCAGCTTAGCGTCAGGAGGGTCTCGCCCTGAGCAGTTCTTC,CASSLASGGSRPEQFF